The clone carrying this T cell receptor (beta chain) was observed a few times. This sample is part of a study of blood T cells in healthy people across ages. The CDR3 runs to 13 residues. CDR1 is MGHDK and CDR2 is SYGVNS in the germline V gene. V lost 2 bases and J lost 7, with 12 bases in between. For the second PCR, which ran for about 6 to 12 cycles, a sample-barcoded 5' primer and a J-beta primer mix were used. TCRdb re-called the 5' RACE reads with MiXCR, one entry per CDR3 protein. The sample comprises over 600,000 distinct CDR3 sequences, 35% to 50% of which are singletons, and around 30% rests with the top ten.

The J gene is TRBJ2-7, the V gene TRBV25-1; TRBD1 might be the D (6 bases). Material: blood. The origin of this receptor is a man of 80 years or more in good health. The CDR3 spells CASSEGGYNEQYF. The CDR3 bases are TGTGCCAGCAGTGAAGGGGGCTACAATGAGCAGTACTTC.